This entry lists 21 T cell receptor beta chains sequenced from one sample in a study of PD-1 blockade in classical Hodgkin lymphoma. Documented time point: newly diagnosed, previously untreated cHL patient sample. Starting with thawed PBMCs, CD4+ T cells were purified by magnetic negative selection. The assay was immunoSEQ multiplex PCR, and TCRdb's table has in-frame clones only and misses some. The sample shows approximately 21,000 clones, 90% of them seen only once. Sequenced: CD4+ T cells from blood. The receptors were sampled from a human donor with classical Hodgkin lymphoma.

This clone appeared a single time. CDR3 region: CASSEGTRWENLAKNIQYF. The CDR3 bases are TGTGCCAGCAGTGAGGGGACCCGGTGGGAGAACCTAGCCAAAAACATTCAGTACTTC. This rearrangement joins TRBV2 to TRBJ2-4; D may correspond to TRBD1 or TRBD2 (5 bases each). Germline lookup yields CDR1 SNHLY and CDR2 FYNNEI. The CDR3 sequence is 19 residues long. V was trimmed by 3 bases and J by 0 bases, leaving 21 bases between them.

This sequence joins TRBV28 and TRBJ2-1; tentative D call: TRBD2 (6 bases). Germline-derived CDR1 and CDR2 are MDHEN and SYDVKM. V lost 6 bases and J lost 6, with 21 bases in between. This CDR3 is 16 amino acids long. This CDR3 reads CASSTLRGRATNEQFF. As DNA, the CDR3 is TGTGCCAGCAGCACCCTGCGGGGCCGAGCCACCAATGAGCAGTTCTTC.

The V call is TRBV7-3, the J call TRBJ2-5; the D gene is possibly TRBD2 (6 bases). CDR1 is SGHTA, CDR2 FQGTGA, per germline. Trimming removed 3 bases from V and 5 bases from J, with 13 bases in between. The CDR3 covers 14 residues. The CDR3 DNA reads TGTGCCAGCAGCTTGACTCCTGGGGGGGAGACCCAGTACTTC. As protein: CASSLTPGGETQYF.

CDR3 DNA sequence: TGTGCCAGCTCACGGGTACGGGCCCAAGAGACCCAGTACTTC. Encoded protein: CASSRVRAQETQYF. The chain links TRBV18 to TRBJ2-5; D not resolved. CDR1 is KGHSH and CDR2 is LQKENI in the germline V gene. The CDR3 loop spans 14 amino acids. V gave up 4 bases and J gave up 1 base, with 10 bases separating them. Variable domain in full (rest from reference TRBV18 and TRBJ2-5): NAGVMQNPRHLVRRRGQEARLRCSPMKGHSHVYWYRQLPEEGLKFMVYLQKENIIDESGMPKERFSAEFPKEGPSILRIQQVVRGDSAAYFCASSRVRAQETQYFGPGTRLLVL.

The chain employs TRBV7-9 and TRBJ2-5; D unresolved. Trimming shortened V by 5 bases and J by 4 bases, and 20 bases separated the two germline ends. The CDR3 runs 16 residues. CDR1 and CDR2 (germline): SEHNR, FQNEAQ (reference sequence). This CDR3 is CASSPRPRLRVETQYF. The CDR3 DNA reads TGTGCCAGCAGCCCCCGGCCTCGACTGAGAGTAGAGACCCAGTACTTC.

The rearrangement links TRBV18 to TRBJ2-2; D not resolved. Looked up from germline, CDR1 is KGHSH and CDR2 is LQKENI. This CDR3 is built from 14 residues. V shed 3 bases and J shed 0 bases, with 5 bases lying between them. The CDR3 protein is CASSPSSNTGELFF. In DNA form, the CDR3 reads TGTGCCAGCTCACCCTCCTCGAACACCGGGGAGCTGTTTTTT.

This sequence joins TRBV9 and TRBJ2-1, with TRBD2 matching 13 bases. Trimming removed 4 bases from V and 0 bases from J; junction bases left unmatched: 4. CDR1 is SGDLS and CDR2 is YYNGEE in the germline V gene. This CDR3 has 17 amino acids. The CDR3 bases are TGTGCCAGCAGCCTAAGGACTAGCGGGGGCTCCTACAATGAGCAGTTCTTC. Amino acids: CASSLRTSGGSYNEQFF.

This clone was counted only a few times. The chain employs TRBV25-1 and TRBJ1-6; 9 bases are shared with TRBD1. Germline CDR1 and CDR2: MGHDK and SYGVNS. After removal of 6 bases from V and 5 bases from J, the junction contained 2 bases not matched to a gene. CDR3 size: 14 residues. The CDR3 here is CASRTGGHNSPLHF. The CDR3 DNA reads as TGTGCCAGCAGGACAGGGGGACATAATTCACCCCTCCACTTT.

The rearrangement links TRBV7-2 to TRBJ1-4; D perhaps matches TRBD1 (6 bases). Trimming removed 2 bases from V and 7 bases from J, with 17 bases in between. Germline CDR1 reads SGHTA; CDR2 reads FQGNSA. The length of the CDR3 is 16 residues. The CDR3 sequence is CASSLFWGRGSEKLFF. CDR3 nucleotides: TGTGCCAGCAGCTTATTTTGGGGGCGAGGGAGTGAAAAACTGTTTTTT.

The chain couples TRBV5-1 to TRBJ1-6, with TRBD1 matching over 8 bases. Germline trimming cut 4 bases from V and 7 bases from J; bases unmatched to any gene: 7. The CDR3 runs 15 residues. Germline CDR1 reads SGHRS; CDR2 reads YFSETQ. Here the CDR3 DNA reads TGCGCCAGCAGCGGACAGGGAGGAGGAAATTCACCCCTCCACTTT. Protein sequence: CASSGQGGGNSPLHF.

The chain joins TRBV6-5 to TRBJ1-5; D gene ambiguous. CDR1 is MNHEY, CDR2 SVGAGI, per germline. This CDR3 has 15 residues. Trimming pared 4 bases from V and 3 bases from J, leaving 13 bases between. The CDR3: CASSSRRLINQPQHF. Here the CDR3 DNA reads TGTGCCAGCAGTTCCCGACGACTGATCAATCAGCCCCAGCATTTT.

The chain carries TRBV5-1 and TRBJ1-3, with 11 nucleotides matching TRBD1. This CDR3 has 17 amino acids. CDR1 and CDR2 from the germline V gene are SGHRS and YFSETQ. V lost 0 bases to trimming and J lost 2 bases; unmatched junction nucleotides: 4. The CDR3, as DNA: TGCGCCAGCAGCTTGGGGACAGGGGGCACTACTGGAAACACCATATATTTT. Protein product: CASSLGTGGTTGNTIYF.

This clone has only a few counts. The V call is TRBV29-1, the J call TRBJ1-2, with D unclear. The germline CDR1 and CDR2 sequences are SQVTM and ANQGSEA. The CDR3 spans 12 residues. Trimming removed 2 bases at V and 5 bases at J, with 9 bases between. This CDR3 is CSVEIRPYGYTF. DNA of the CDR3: TGCAGCGTTGAAATACGGCCTTATGGCTACACCTTC.

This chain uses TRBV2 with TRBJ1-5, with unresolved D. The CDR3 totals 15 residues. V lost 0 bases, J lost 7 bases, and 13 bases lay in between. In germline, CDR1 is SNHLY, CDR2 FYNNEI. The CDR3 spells CASSEALRKAQPQHF. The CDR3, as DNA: TGTGCCAGCAGTGAAGCTCTAAGGAAAGCCCAGCCCCAGCATTTT.

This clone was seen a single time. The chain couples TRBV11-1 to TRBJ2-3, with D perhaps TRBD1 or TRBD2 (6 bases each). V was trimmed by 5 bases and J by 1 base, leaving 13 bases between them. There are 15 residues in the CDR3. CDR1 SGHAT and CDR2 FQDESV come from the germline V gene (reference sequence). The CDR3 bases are TGTGCCAGCAGCCCAAGGGGGGTTGGCACAGATACGCAGTATTTT. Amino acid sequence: CASSPRGVGTDTQYF.

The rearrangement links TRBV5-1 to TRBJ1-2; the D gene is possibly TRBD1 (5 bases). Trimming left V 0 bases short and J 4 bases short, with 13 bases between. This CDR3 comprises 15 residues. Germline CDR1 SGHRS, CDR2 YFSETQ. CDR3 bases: TGCGCCAGCAGCTTGGCCCCAGGGAACCCCTATGGCTACACCTTC. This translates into CASSLAPGNPYGYTF. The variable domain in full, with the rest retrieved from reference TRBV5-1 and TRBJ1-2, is KAGVTQTPRYLIKTRGQQVTLSCSPISGHRSVSWYQQTPGQGLQFLFEYFSETQRNKGNFPGRFSGRQFSNSRSEMNVSTLELGDSALYLCASSLAPGNPYGYTFGSGTRLTVV.

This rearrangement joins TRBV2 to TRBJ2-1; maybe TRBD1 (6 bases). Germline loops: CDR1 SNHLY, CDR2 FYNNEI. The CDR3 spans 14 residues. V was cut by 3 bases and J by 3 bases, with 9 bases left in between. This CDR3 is CASSDQQGYNEQFF. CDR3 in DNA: TGTGCCAGCAGTGACCAACAGGGCTACAATGAGCAGTTCTTC.

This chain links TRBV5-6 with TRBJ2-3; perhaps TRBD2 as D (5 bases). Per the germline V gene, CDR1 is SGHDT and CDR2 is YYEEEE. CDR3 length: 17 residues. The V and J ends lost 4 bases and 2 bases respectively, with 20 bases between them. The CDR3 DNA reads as TGTGCCAGCAGCCAAGTGGCTAGCCCCGGCCCCACAGATACGCAGTATTTT. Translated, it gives CASSQVASPGPTDTQYF. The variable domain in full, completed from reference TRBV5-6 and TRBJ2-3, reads DAGVTQSPTHLIKTRGQQVTLRCSPKSGHDTVSWYQQALGQGPQFIFQYYEEEERQRGNFPDRFSGHQFPNYSSELNVNALLLGDSALYLCASSQVASPGPTDTQYFGPGTRLTVL.

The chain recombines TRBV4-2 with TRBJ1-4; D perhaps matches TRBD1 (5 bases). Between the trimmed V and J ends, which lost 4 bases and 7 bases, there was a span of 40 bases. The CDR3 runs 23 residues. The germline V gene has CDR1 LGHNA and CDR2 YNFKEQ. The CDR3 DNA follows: TGTGCCAGCAGCCCGATCCAAGATTCTGAGGGGAAGCTGCATTTGGTTAGAGGTGAAAAACTGTTTTTT. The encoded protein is CASSPIQDSEGKLHLVRGEKLFF.

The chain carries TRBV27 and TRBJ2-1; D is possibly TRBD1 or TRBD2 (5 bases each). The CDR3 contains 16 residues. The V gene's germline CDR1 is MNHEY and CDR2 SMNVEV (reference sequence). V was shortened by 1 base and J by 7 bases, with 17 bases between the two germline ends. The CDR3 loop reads CASSLYQGELPNEQFF. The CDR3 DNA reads TGTGCCAGCAGTTTATATCAAGGGGAGCTGCCAAATGAGCAGTTCTTC.

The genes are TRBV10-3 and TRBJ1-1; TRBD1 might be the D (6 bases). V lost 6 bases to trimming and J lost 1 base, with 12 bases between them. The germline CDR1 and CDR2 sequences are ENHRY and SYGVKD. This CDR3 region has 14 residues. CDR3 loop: CAIRGQISNTEAFF. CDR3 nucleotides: TGTGCCATCAGAGGACAGATATCGAACACTGAAGCTTTCTTT.